This TCR beta chain was captured by sequencing in a study of blood T cell repertoires in COVID-19. Study context: COVID-19 samples from acute and convalescent phases originated in the United States, Italy and Spain. Sources were T cells, B-cell-depleted T cells, or PBMCs; the material itself was cDNA or gDNA.

How the authors handled the data: Estimated nucleated cell counts came from reference gene primer amplification. Measured with immunoSEQ multiplex PCR; TCRdb has only the in-frame clones, and not every one. That table gives V, J and clone size, and the DNA gave D and trimming. The sample records approximately 150,000 clones, 89% being singletons. Only a few counts were recorded for this clone. The junction and the germline gene differ at one end; a read error may be behind it. Germline CDR1 and CDR2: SGDLS and YYNGEE. The CDR3 extends over 9 amino acids. This chain uses TRBV9 with TRBJ2-7; no reliable D call. Material for sequencing was peripheral blood. This clonotype was obtained from a human donor in a cohort sampled during active COVID-19. The CDR3 loop reads CASSAQISF. CDR3 coding DNA: TGTGCCAGCAGCGCCCAGATCAGCTTC.